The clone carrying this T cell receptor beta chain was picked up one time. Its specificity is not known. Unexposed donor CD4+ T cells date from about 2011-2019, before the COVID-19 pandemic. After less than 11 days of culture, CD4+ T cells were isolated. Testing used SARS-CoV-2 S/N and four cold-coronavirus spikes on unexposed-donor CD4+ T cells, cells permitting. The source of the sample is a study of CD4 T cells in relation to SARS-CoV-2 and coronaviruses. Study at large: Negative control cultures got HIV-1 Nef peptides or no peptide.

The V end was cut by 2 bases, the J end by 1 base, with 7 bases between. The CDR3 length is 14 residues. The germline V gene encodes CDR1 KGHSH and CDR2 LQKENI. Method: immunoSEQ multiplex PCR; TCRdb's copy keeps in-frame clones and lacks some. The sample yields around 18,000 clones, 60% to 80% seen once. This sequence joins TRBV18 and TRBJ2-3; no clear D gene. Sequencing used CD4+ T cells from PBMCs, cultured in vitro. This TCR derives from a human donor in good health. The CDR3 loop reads CASSPSSGTDTQYF. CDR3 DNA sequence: TGTGCCAGCTCACCATCGTCAGGCACAGATACGCAGTATTTT.